These T cell receptor beta chains were read from a single sample in a study of blood T cell repertoires in COVID-19. Assay used: immunoSEQ multiplex PCR; TCRdb lists only in-frame clones, some missing. Among hundreds of thousands of clones listed, about nine tenths were seen once. The sequencing sample was made of peripheral blood. These receptors were taken from a woman aged 70-85 years with COVID-19, enrolled during active disease. CDR3s include the opening cysteine and the closing phenylalanine or tryptophan. D genes are given only for firm matches. Expanded clones get a size class; other rows say once, few or many, or leave the size out.

v_gene	d_gene	j_gene	abundance	CDR3aa	CDR3nt
TRBV15	TRBD1	TRBJ2-7	.	CATGGTGQSEQYF	TGTGCCACGGGTGGGACAGGACAATCGGAGCAGTACTTC
TRBV12-5	.	TRBJ2-2	.	CASGLVPNSGELFF	TGTGCTAGTGGTTTGGTACCCAACAGCGGGGAGCTGTTTTTT
TRBV9	.	TRBJ1-4	.	CASSSGRVDEKLFF	TGTGCCAGCAGCTCGGGAAGGGTAGATGAAAAACTGTTTTTT
TRBV10-3	.	TRBJ1-1	.	CAINFRGDTEAFF	TGTGCCATCAATTTCAGGGGAGACACTGAAGCTTTCTTT
TRBV19	TRBD2	TRBJ2-1	once	CASSIDPNGLAVEQFF	TGTGCCAGTAGTATCGACCCCAACGGACTAGCCGTTGAGCAGTTCTTC
TRBV12-5	.	TRBJ2-3	.	CASGPRQTDTQYF	TGTGCTAGTGGCCCTCGACAGACAGATACGCAGTATTTT
TRBV9	.	TRBJ1-1	.	CASSERVGDTEAFF	TGTGCCAGCAGCGAGAGGGTCGGAGACACTGAAGCTTTCTTT
TRBV29-1	TRBD1	TRBJ1-5	.	CSAGTGNSNQPQHF	TGCAGCGCGGGGACAGGGAATAGCAATCAGCCCCAGCATTTT
TRBV12-3/TRBV12-4	.	TRBJ1-1	.	CASIKGGFTEAFF	TGTGCCAGCATTAAAGGAGGGTTCACTGAAGCTTTCTTT
TRBV9	TRBD1	TRBJ1-2	.	CASSVQPGQGDGYTF	TGTGCCAGCAGCGTACAGCCGGGACAGGGAGATGGCTACACCTTC
TRBV5-1	TRBD2	TRBJ2-7	.	CASSLDGSGGAVEQYF	TGCGCCAGCAGCTTGGATGGTAGCGGGGGGGCTGTCGAGCAGTACTTC
TRBV7-9	.	TRBJ1-1	once	CASSLAEGNTEAFF	TGTGCCAGCAGCTTAGCGGAGGGGAACACTGAAGCTTTCTTT
TRBV5-1	.	TRBJ1-3	.	CASSHGTPTLFSGNTIYF	TGCGCCAGCAGCCACGGGACACCTACTCTTTTCTCTGGAAACACCATATATTTT
TRBV7-2	TRBD1	TRBJ1-4	.	CASSLGTGRDEKLFF	TGTGCCAGCAGCCTCGGGACAGGGAGGGATGAAAAACTGTTTTTT
TRBV7-9	TRBD1	TRBJ2-7	.	CASSPRTLGQGAGEQYF	TGTGCCAGCAGCCCCCGAACCCTCGGACAGGGGGCGGGCGAGCAGTACTTC
TRBV7-9	.	TRBJ1-2	.	CASSLNFDGYTF	TGTGCCAGCAGCTTAAACTTTGATGGCTACACCTTC
TRBV7-2	.	TRBJ1-5	.	CASTSSVNQPQHF	TGTGCCAGCACTTCCTCTGTCAATCAGCCCCAGCATTTT
TRBV7-9	TRBD2	TRBJ2-5	.	CASSTSGTSGETQYF	TGTGCCAGCAGCACGTCCGGGACTAGCGGTGAGACCCAGTACTTC
TRBV2	TRBD2	TRBJ2-2	.	CASSEVAGGGSSGELFF	TGTGCCAGCAGTGAAGTCGCTGGCGGGGGGTCCTCCGGGGAGCTGTTTTTT
TRBV23-1	.	TRBJ2-4	few	CASSQGVVRFNFFKNIQYF	TGCGCCAGCAGTCAAGGAGTCGTCCGATTTAATTTTTTCAAAAACATTCAGTACTTC
TRBV21-1	.	TRBJ1-1	.	CASSRLGGGGTEAFF	TGTGCCAGCAGCCGGTTGGGGGGCGGGGGCACTGAAGCTTTCTTT
TRBV23-1	TRBD1	TRBJ2-3	.	CASSLPDPGQGRTDTQYF	TGCGCCAGCAGTCTACCCGACCCGGGACAGGGGCGCACAGATACGCAGTATTTT
TRBV19	TRBD1	TRBJ1-2	.	CASSMGRGYSGYGYTF	TGTGCCAGTAGTATGGGCAGGGGGTACTCCGGCTATGGCTACACCTTC
TRBV28	.	TRBJ2-7	.	CASSQGWGPAYEQYF	TGTGCCAGCAGCCAAGGGTGGGGGCCGGCCTACGAGCAGTACTTC
TRBV2	.	TRBJ1-4	.	CANRRGEKLFF	TGTGCCAACCGACGCGGCGAAAAACTGTTTTTT
TRBV5-1	.	TRBJ1-2	.	CASSFGVGIYGYTF	TGCGCCAGCAGCTTTGGCGTCGGGATCTATGGCTACACCTTC
TRBV3-1/TRBV3-2	TRBD1	TRBJ1-1	.	CASSLAQGAEAFF	TGTGCCAGCAGCCTCGCACAGGGGGCTGAAGCTTTCTTT
TRBV18	.	TRBJ2-3	.	CASSLGGYTDTQYF	TGTGCCAGCTCCCTCGGGGGATACACAGATACGCAGTATTTT
TRBV10-3	TRBD1	TRBJ1-2	.	CAISSGTGEPLKEYGYTF	TGTGCCATCAGTTCCGGGACAGGGGAACCCCTTAAGGAGTATGGCTACACCTTC
TRBV6-5	TRBD1	TRBJ2-7	.	CASSDRAGSYEQYF	TGTGCCAGCTCTGACAGGGCTGGTTCCTACGAGCAGTACTTC
TRBV19	TRBD2	TRBJ2-1	.	CASRQLAGDPSYNEQFF	TGTGCCAGTCGGCAACTAGCGGGGGACCCCTCCTACAATGAGCAGTTCTTC
TRBV30	.	TRBJ1-2	.	CAWSADSNYGYTF	TGTGCCTGGAGTGCGGACAGTAACTATGGCTACACCTTC
TRBV5-1	TRBD2	TRBJ2-5	.	CASSPGHSSGGDQETQYF	TGCGCCAGCAGCCCTGGGCATAGTAGCGGGGGGGATCAAGAGACCCAGTACTTC
TRBV27	TRBD2	TRBJ2-3	.	CASSLSWLAGGPPTDTQYF	TGTGCCAGCAGTTTATCGTGGCTAGCGGGGGGGCCCCCCACAGATACGCAGTATTTT
TRBV5-6	TRBD1	TRBJ1-2	once	CASSFGGTDPNYGYTF	TGTGCCAGCAGCTTTGGGGGGACAGACCCTAACTATGGCTACACCTTC
TRBV18	.	TRBJ1-3	.	CASSPPGNSGNTIYF	TGTGCCAGCTCACCTCCCGGTAACTCTGGAAACACCATATATTTT
TRBV19	TRBD1	TRBJ1-1	.	CASSLGGQGNTEAFF	TGTGCCAGTAGTCTCGGCGGACAGGGGAACACTGAAGCTTTCTTT
TRBV18	.	TRBJ1-1	.	CASSPSDLNTEAFF	TGTGCCAGCTCACCATCAGATTTGAACACTGAAGCTTTCTTT
TRBV10-2	TRBD1	TRBJ1-1	.	CASRDRVGLAEAFF	TGCGCCAGCAGGGACAGGGTGGGATTGGCTGAAGCTTTCTTT
TRBV7-2	.	TRBJ1-3	few	CASSLAGQSPGNTIYF	TGTGCCAGCAGCTTAGCGGGACAAAGCCCGGGAAACACCATATATTTT